The 7 T cell receptor beta chains presented below share a single source sample, sequenced in a study of OX40 agonist ivuxolimab in advanced cancers. Sequencing used immunoSEQ multiplex PCR; TCRdb keeps in-frame clones, though not all of them. The data contain about 100,000 clones, 87% of them singletons. Sample: CD4+ or CD8+ T cells sorted from blood, taken in a trial of the OX40 agonist ivuxolimab. The receptors shown here come from an adult with an advanced solid tumor such as melanoma, head and neck, liver or kidney cancer.

The V and J genes are TRBV5-4 and TRBJ2-6, with D unresolved. Germline V gene sequence: CDR1 SGHNT, CDR2 YYREEE (reference sequence). V shed 3 bases and J shed 0 bases, with 7 bases lying between them. CDR3 length equals 15 residues. CDR3 sequence reads: CASSWSLSGANVLTF. The CDR3 DNA follows: TGTGCCAGCAGCTGGTCCCTCTCTGGGGCCAACGTCCTGACTTTC.

This chain uses TRBV6-1 with TRBJ2-3; 9 bases line up with TRBD1. Per germline, CDR1 MNHNS and CDR2 SASEGT. CDR3 length: 14 amino acids. With V trimmed by 6 bases and J by 5 bases, 6 bases remained unmatched. The CDR3 loop is CASRRDRAGDTQYF. CDR3 in DNA: TGTGCCAGCAGGAGGGACAGGGCGGGAGATACGCAGTATTTT.

This chain connects TRBV11-2 to TRBJ1-1; D remains ambiguous. Germline V gives CDR1 SGHAT, CDR2 FQNNGV. The germline V and J ends were trimmed by 4 bases and 0 bases, with 12 bases remaining between them. This CDR3 has 15 residues. This CDR3 reads CASSSLSRLNTEAFF. Here the CDR3 DNA reads TGTGCCAGCAGCTCCCTAAGTCGCCTGAACACTGAAGCTTTCTTT. Full variable domain (outside the CDR3, taken from reference TRBV11-2 and TRBJ1-1): EAGVAQSPRYKIIEKRQSVAFWCNPISGHATLYWYQQILGQGPKLLIQFQNNGVVDDSQLPKDRFSAERLKGVDSTLKIQPAKLEDSAVYLCASSSLSRLNTEAFFGQGTRLTVV.

This clone showed up just a few times. CDR3 sequence (DNA): TGTGCCAGCAGCCGTAGCGGGAGGGGAGAGACCCAGTACTTC. Translation: CASSRSGRGETQYF. The rearrangement links TRBV7-2 to TRBJ2-5; 11 bases agree with TRBD2. V was pared by 5 bases and J by 4 bases, with 3 bases of the junction left unmatched. Germline CDR1 and CDR2: SGHTA and FQGNSA. The CDR3 contains 14 residues.

V and J are TRBV7-8 and TRBJ1-2; 7 bases line up with TRBD1. The trim removed 3 bases at V and 4 bases at J, leaving 2 bases unmatched. CDR1 and CDR2 from the germline V gene are SGHVS and FQNEAQ. This CDR3 region has 13 residues. CDR3: CASSLGQTYGYTF. The CDR3 coding sequence is TGTGCCAGCAGCTTGGGACAGACCTATGGCTACACCTTC.

A single count supports this clone. V is TRBV19 and J is TRBJ1-4; D uncertain. CDR3 length: 15 residues. The V end lost 5 bases, the J end lost 0 bases, and 10 bases lay between the germline ends. Looked up from germline, CDR1 is LNHDA and CDR2 is SQIVND (reference sequence). This CDR3 is CASSAVGATNEKLFF. In DNA form, the CDR3 reads TGTGCCAGTAGTGCCGTCGGTGCAACTAATGAAAAACTGTTTTTT.

The chain links TRBV5-4 to TRBJ2-7, with D possibly matching TRBD2 (7 bases). The V gene's germline CDR1 is SGHNT and CDR2 YYREEE (reference sequence). V was shortened by 0 bases and J by 7 bases, with 11 bases between the two germline ends. There are 13 residues in the CDR3. The chain's CDR3 is CASSLDEGGEQYF. The CDR3 nucleotides read TGTGCCAGCAGCTTGGATGAGGGGGGGGAGCAGTACTTC.